The rows below give T cell receptor beta chains drawn from one sample of a study of T cell repertoires in cytomegalovirus infection. TCRdb reprocessed the reads via MiXCR and lists one record per CDR3 protein. The sample has more than 85,000 distinct CDR3 sequences, more than 20% seen once; the top ten hold about 39%. The sample was CD8+ T cells from PBMCs. The source of these receptors is a human donor in good health (CMV status not recorded). Some clones in this sample may be carry-over from other donors' samples. CDR3s include the opening cysteine and the closing phenylalanine or tryptophan. D genes are given only for firm matches. The size of a clone is reported for some rows only, either as once, few or many, or as a class for expanded clones.

V gene: TRBV20-1; D gene: -; clone size: -; J gene: TRBJ2-5; CDR3 DNA: TGCAGTGCCTGGGTGGAGGAGACCCAGTACTTC; CDR3 protein: CSAWVEETQYF
V gene: TRBV15; D gene: -; clone size: few; J gene: TRBJ2-7; CDR3 DNA: TGTGCCACCAGCAGAGATAACGGGGTCTCCTACGAGCAGTACTTC; CDR3 protein: CATSRDNGVSYEQYF
V gene: TRBV24-1; D gene: -; clone size: few; J gene: TRBJ2-3; CDR3 DNA: TGTGCCACCAGTGATACACGTTTCACAGATACGCAGTATTTT; CDR3 protein: CATSDTRFTDTQYF
V gene: TRBV5-1; D gene: -; clone size: few; J gene: TRBJ2-2; CDR3 DNA: TGCGCCACTGCGGGGAGCACCGGGGAGCTGTTTTTT; CDR3 protein: CATAGSTGELFF
V gene: TRBV4-3; D gene: -; clone size: -; J gene: TRBJ2-1; CDR3 DNA: TGCGCCAGCAGCCAAGACGGCGAGCCCCACAATGAGCAGTTCTTC; CDR3 protein: CASSQDGEPHNEQFF
V gene: TRBV20-1; D gene: TRBD1; clone size: few; J gene: TRBJ1-5; CDR3 DNA: TGCAGTGCGCCCGACAGGGAATCAGGCAATCAGCCCCAGCATTTT; CDR3 protein: CSAPDRESGNQPQHF
V gene: TRBV5-5; D gene: TRBD1; clone size: -; J gene: TRBJ2-3; CDR3 DNA: TGTGCCAGCAGCTTGGAGGGGACAGGGGGCGGCCTTAGCACAGATACGCAGTATTTT; CDR3 protein: CASSLEGTGGGLSTDTQYF
V gene: TRBV10-3; D gene: TRBD2; clone size: -; J gene: TRBJ2-3; CDR3 DNA: TGTGCCATCAGTGTGATGGCGGGGGAGCGCACAGATACGCAGTATTTT; CDR3 protein: CAISVMAGERTDTQYF
V gene: TRBV4-1; D gene: -; clone size: -; J gene: TRBJ2-7; CDR3 DNA: TGCGCCAGCAGCCAAGAAGACGGCTACGAGCAGTACTTC; CDR3 protein: CASSQEDGYEQYF
V gene: TRBV2; D gene: TRBD2; clone size: few; J gene: TRBJ2-2; CDR3 DNA: TGTGCCAGCAGTGATGGTTGGCGGGGGGCTAACACCGGGGAGCTGTTTTTT; CDR3 protein: CASSDGWRGANTGELFF
V gene: TRBV2; D gene: -; clone size: -; J gene: TRBJ2-5; CDR3 DNA: TGTGCCAGCAGGGGCCGTTTAGAGACCCAGTACTTC; CDR3 protein: CASRGRLETQYF
V gene: TRBV4-3; D gene: -; clone size: -; J gene: TRBJ2-1; CDR3 DNA: TGCGCCAGCAGCCTGGACTCCAGCTCCTACAATGAGCAGTTCTTC; CDR3 protein: CASSLDSSSYNEQFF
V gene: TRBV28; D gene: TRBD1; clone size: once; J gene: TRBJ1-2; CDR3 DNA: TGTGCCAGCAGTCCGGGACAGGATGGCTACACCTTC; CDR3 protein: CASSPGQDGYTF
V gene: TRBV10-3; D gene: TRBD1; clone size: -; J gene: TRBJ2-5; CDR3 DNA: TGTGCCATCAGGGACAGGGAAGAGACCCAGTACTTC; CDR3 protein: CAIRDREETQYF
V gene: TRBV27; D gene: -; clone size: few; J gene: TRBJ1-4; CDR3 DNA: TGTGCCAGCAGTGGTCCCCCGACAGCTAATGAAAAACTGTTTTTT; CDR3 protein: CASSGPPTANEKLFF
V gene: TRBV6-1; D gene: -; clone size: few; J gene: TRBJ2-7; CDR3 DNA: TGTGCCATCAACGCACGCTCCTACGAGCAGTACTTC; CDR3 protein: CAINARSYEQYF
V gene: TRBV27; D gene: -; clone size: few; J gene: TRBJ1-1; CDR3 DNA: TGTGCCAGCAGTTTCTCTGCGGGGAACACTGAAGCTTTCTTT; CDR3 protein: CASSFSAGNTEAFF
V gene: TRBV20-1; D gene: TRBD2; clone size: many; J gene: TRBJ2-7; CDR3 DNA: TGCAGTGCTAGAGGGACTAGCGGGGACGTCTACGAGCAGTACTTC; CDR3 protein: CSARGTSGDVYEQYF
V gene: TRBV11-3; D gene: -; clone size: few; J gene: TRBJ1-5; CDR3 DNA: TGTGCCAGCAGCTTTAACAAGTACAGCTATAGCAATCAGCCCCAGCATTTT; CDR3 protein: CASSFNKYSYSNQPQHF
V gene: TRBV6-2/TRBV6-3; D gene: -; clone size: few; J gene: TRBJ2-7; CDR3 DNA: TGTGCCAGCAGTGACATAGCGGATAACTACGAGCAGTACTTC; CDR3 protein: CASSDIADNYEQYF
V gene: TRBV7-6; D gene: -; clone size: many; J gene: TRBJ1-1; CDR3 DNA: TGTGCCAGCAGCTTGGCCGGGGGGCAAACTGAAGCTTTCTTT; CDR3 protein: CASSLAGGQTEAFF
V gene: TRBV27; D gene: -; clone size: -; J gene: TRBJ2-2; CDR3 DNA: TGTGCCAGCAGTTTAAACGGGTTCAACACCGGGGAGCTGTTTTTT; CDR3 protein: CASSLNGFNTGELFF
V gene: TRBV7-2; D gene: -; clone size: many; J gene: TRBJ2-5; CDR3 DNA: TGTGCCAGCAGCCGAATGAGGGGGGAAACCCAGTACTTC; CDR3 protein: CASSRMRGETQYF
V gene: TRBV7-8; D gene: TRBD2; clone size: many; J gene: TRBJ2-1; CDR3 DNA: TGTGCCAGCAAGGCGGGAGGGGGTTACAATGAGCAGTTCTTC; CDR3 protein: CASKAGGGYNEQFF
V gene: TRBV6-1; D gene: -; clone size: few; J gene: TRBJ1-1; CDR3 DNA: TGTGCCAGCAGTGAAGCAGTAGGCAGGGGAAACACTGAAGCTTTCTTT; CDR3 protein: CASSEAVGRGNTEAFF
V gene: TRBV5-1; D gene: -; clone size: once; J gene: TRBJ1-1; CDR3 DNA: TGCGCCAGCAGCTTGGTAAGCGACACTGAAGCTTTCTTT; CDR3 protein: CASSLVSDTEAFF
V gene: TRBV11-2; D gene: -; clone size: many; J gene: TRBJ2-2; CDR3 DNA: TGTGCCAGCAGCTTACTACTAGTCAGTACCGGGGAGCTGTTTTTT; CDR3 protein: CASSLLLVSTGELFF
V gene: TRBV7-6; D gene: -; clone size: many; J gene: TRBJ1-3; CDR3 DNA: TGTGCCAGCAGCCCTGACCCGGCGGTAAACACCATATATTTT; CDR3 protein: CASSPDPAVNTIYF
V gene: TRBV6-2/TRBV6-3; D gene: -; clone size: few; J gene: TRBJ2-1; CDR3 DNA: TGTGCCAGCAGTTCACCTAACCGGGGGTTTTCTGGCAATGAGCAGTTCTTC; CDR3 protein: CASSSPNRGFSGNEQFF
V gene: TRBV14; D gene: -; clone size: few; J gene: TRBJ1-2; CDR3 DNA: TGTGCCAGCAGCCAAGTTCCGCGAACCCCGGCTGGTGGCTACACCTTC; CDR3 protein: CASSQVPRTPAGGYTF
V gene: TRBV7-2; D gene: -; clone size: many; J gene: TRBJ1-1; CDR3 DNA: TGTGCCAGCAGCTTAGTCCCTGTTTTCGTATCGGACAGTACCGCTGAAGCTTTCTTT; CDR3 protein: CASSLVPVFVSDSTAEAFF